The clone carrying this T cell receptor beta chain was seen repeatedly, ten times or more. Antigen: not known. This entry is derived from a study of CD8 T cells in ankylosing spondylitis. Study-level results: Typical of ankylosing spondylitis blood, it appeared, was a TCR beta motif of seven to nine highly homologous variants. Reportedly, significant enrichment of disease-linked clones occurred in matched ankylosing spondylitis synovial fluid.

TCRdb reprocessed the 5' RACE reads with MiXCR, giving one entry per CDR3 protein. The sample carries about 220,000 distinct CDR3 sequences, approximately 7.4% recorded once. The TCR was taken from a male donor with ankylosing spondylitis. The sequencing sample was made of blood, either unsorted or a sorted T cell fraction (not recorded which).

DNA of the CDR3: TGCGCCAGCAGCTTATCCCCCCTAGCGGGAGGTACCGGGGAGCTGTTTTTT. Its protein is CASSLSPLAGGTGELFF. The chain is built from TRBV5-1 and TRBJ2-2; 11 nucleotides align to TRBD2. CDR1 is SGHRS and CDR2 is YFSETQ in the germline V gene. Germline trimming cut 2 bases from V and 5 bases from J; bases unmatched to any gene: 8. The CDR3 is 17 amino acids.